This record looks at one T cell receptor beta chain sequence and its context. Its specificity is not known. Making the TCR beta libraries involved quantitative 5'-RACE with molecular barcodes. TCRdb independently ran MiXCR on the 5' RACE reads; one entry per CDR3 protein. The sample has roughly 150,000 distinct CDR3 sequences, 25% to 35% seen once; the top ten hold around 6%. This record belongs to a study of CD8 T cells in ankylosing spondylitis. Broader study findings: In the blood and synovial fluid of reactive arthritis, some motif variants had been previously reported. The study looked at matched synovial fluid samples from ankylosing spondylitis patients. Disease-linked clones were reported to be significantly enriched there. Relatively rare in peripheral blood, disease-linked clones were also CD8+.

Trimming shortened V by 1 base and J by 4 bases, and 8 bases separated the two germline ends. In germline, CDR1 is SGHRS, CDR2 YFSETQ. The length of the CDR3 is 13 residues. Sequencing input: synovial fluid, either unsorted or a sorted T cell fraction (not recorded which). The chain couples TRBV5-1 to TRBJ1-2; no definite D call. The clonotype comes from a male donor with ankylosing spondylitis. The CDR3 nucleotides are TGCGCCAGCAGCTTGACCGGGAGCTATGGCTACACCTTC. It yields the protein CASSLTGSYGYTF.